Presented here are 15 T cell receptor beta chains from one specimen sequenced in a study of T cell repertoires in cytomegalovirus infection. TCRdb reprocessed the reads via MiXCR and lists one record per CDR3 protein. The sample carries over 95,000 distinct CDR3 sequences, around 30% recorded once. Their antigens remain unidentified. Sequenced material: CD8+ T cells from cultured PBMCs, taken from culture after CMV antigen stimulation. The receptors stem from a human donor in good health (CMV status not recorded). Some clones in this sample may be carry-over from other donors' samples.

This chain connects TRBV4-2 to TRBJ2-7; 11 bases line up with TRBD1. Germline CDR1 and CDR2: LGHNA and YNFKEQ. V lost 2 bases to trimming and J lost 5 bases; unmatched junction nucleotides: 8. The CDR3 runs 16 residues. The chain's CDR3 is CASSQRVGTGGDEQYF. Written as DNA, the CDR3 is TGTGCCAGCAGCCAACGCGTTGGGACAGGGGGGGACGAGCAGTACTTC.

Many counts were recorded for this clonotype. The rearrangement joins TRBV4-1 to TRBJ1-1; 7 bases agree with TRBD1. Germline V gene data show CDR1 as MGHRA and CDR2 as YSYEKL. Trimming at V came to 5 bases and at J to 3 bases, leaving 6 bases not matched to a gene. The CDR3 is 14 amino acids. In nucleotides, the CDR3 is TGCGCCAGCAGCATCCGACAGGGTTACACTGAAGCTTTCTTT. It specifies CASSIRQGYTEAFF.

The table lists this clonotype with a few counts. The rearrangement uses TRBV27 and TRBJ1-4; no reliable D call. The CDR3 covers 14 residues. Germline lookup yields CDR1 MNHEY and CDR2 SMNVEV (reference sequence). V shed 4 bases and J shed 12 bases, with 18 bases lying between them. This CDR3 reads CASSSFGFGEELFF. In nucleotides, the CDR3 is TGTGCCAGCAGTTCCTTCGGGTTCGGCGAGGAACTGTTTTTT.

This clonotype was observed many times. V is TRBV7-2 and J is TRBJ1-6; unclear D gene. V gave up 1 base and J gave up 7 bases, with 11 bases separating them. Per the germline V gene, CDR1 is SGHTA and CDR2 is FQGNSA. CDR3 length: 15 residues. CDR3 sequence: CASSLVMVSNSPLHF. CDR3 DNA: TGTGCCAGCAGCTTAGTTATGGTGTCGAATTCACCCCTCCACTTT.

This clonotype was detected a few times. This chain connects TRBV19 to TRBJ1-1; D is perhaps TRBD1 (5 bases). Trimming removed 3 bases at V and 1 base at J, with 12 bases between. The CDR3 has 15 residues. The germline V gene encodes CDR1 LNHDA and CDR2 SQIVND (reference sequence). CDR3 coding DNA: TGTGCCAGTAGTATCAAGGACAAGGAGAACACTGAAGCTTTCTTT. Translation gives CASSIKDKENTEAFF.

This clonotype was seen a handful of times. The CDR3 spells CASSSAWGNQPQHF. CDR3 bases: TGTGCCAGCAGTTCGGCGTGGGGGAATCAGCCCCAGCATTTT. The V call is TRBV12-3 or TRBV12-4, the J call TRBJ1-5; possible D gene TRBD1, 5 bases. The ends were cut back, 4 bases at V and 4 bases at J, with 11 bases in the middle. The length of the CDR3 is 14 residues.

This clonotype was counted only a few times. The CDR3 DNA follows: TGTGCCAGCAGTCTCCTCGGGACCGCCTCCTACGAGCAGTACTTC. Protein product: CASSLLGTASYEQYF. The gene calls are TRBV2 and TRBJ2-7; D could derive from TRBD1 or TRBD2 (5 bases each). This CDR3 spans 15 amino acids. V lost 5 bases to trimming and J lost 0 bases, with 14 bases between them. The germline gives CDR1 SNHLY, CDR2 FYNNEI.

This chain connects TRBV20-1 to TRBJ1-1; perhaps TRBD1 as D (5 bases). This CDR3 is 15 amino acids long. V shed 1 base and J shed 0 bases, with 12 bases lying between them. Germline V gene lookup returns CDR1 DFQATT and CDR2 SNEGSKA (reference sequence). The CDR3, as DNA: TGCAGTGCTAGAGTCCCGGGGGGGGTGAACACTGAAGCTTTCTTT. Protein: CSARVPGGVNTEAFF.

The J gene is TRBJ2-2, the V gene TRBV4-1; D is possibly TRBD1 (6 bases). This CDR3 has 15 residues. Trimming removed 3 bases from V and 1 base from J, with 9 bases in between. The germline V gene has CDR1 MGHRA and CDR2 YSYEKL. Here the CDR3 reads CASSHGTKNTGELFF. The CDR3, as DNA: TGCGCCAGCAGCCACGGGACAAAGAACACCGGGGAGCTGTTTTTT.

The rearrangement uses TRBV20-1 and TRBJ2-7; D remains ambiguous. Germline loops: CDR1 DFQATT, CDR2 SNEGSKA (reference sequence). V was pared by 0 bases and J by 2 bases, with 14 bases between. The CDR3 spans 15 residues. DNA of the CDR3: TGCAGTGCTAGAGATCTGGGCTTACGCACCTACGAGCAGTACTTC. Its translation: CSARDLGLRTYEQYF.

This clonotype was observed a handful of times. This chain uses TRBV27 with TRBJ2-7; 9 nucleotides line up with TRBD1. From germline, CDR1 is MNHEY and CDR2 SMNVEV (reference sequence). Trimming removed 4 bases from V and 3 bases from J; junction bases left unmatched: 10. The CDR3 covers 16 residues. In nucleotides, the CDR3 is TGTGCCAGCAGTTCTGAGACAGGGGGAAGGGTCTACGAGCAGTACTTC. Protein product: CASSSETGGRVYEQYF.

This clonotype was seen many times. The chain couples TRBV7-2 to TRBJ2-5, with TRBD2 matching over 12 bases. Germline CDR1 and CDR2: SGHTA and FQGNSA. The CDR3 sequence is 15 residues long. Trimming cost V 5 bases and J 5 bases; bases outside gene matches: 6. The CDR3 DNA reads TGTGCCAGCAGCCTGCTAGCGGGGGGGAGGGAGACCCAGTACTTC. Protein: CASSLLAGGRETQYF.

This rearrangement joins TRBV7-2 to TRBJ2-3; 7 positions agree with TRBD1. V shed 3 bases and J 6 bases; nucleotides not matched to a gene: 9. The germline CDR1 and CDR2 sequences are SGHTA and FQGNSA. The CDR3 is made up of 15 amino acids. CDR3 loop: CASSFPGTVLDTQYF. DNA of the CDR3: TGTGCCAGCAGCTTCCCCGGGACAGTACTGGATACGCAGTATTTT.

This clonotype showed up many times. This chain links TRBV7-8 with TRBJ2-3; D possibly corresponds to TRBD2 (6 bases). Trimming cost V 5 bases and J 0 bases, with 24 bases left between them. Germline-derived CDR1 and CDR2 are SGHVS and FQNEAQ. This CDR3 region has 19 residues. CDR3 protein: CASSKGPSGPLRSTDTQYF. The CDR3 DNA reads TGTGCCAGCAGCAAAGGTCCCAGCGGGCCCTTACGGAGCACAGATACGCAGTATTTT.

The V call is TRBV9, the J call TRBJ2-1; 12 nucleotides line up with TRBD2. V trimming: 3 bases; J trimming: 8 bases; junction bases outside the gene matches: 9. Germline V CDR1 and CDR2: SGDLS, YYNGEE. The CDR3 consists of 16 residues. In DNA form, the CDR3 reads TGTGCCAGCAGCGGCTTCCCTAGCGGGGGGGTCCATGAGCAGTTCTTC. This encodes CASSGFPSGGVHEQFF.